These T cell receptor beta chains were read from a single sample in a study of blood T cells in healthy people across ages. TCRdb re-analysed the 5' RACE reads in MiXCR, keeping a single row per CDR3 protein. The sample comprises under 1,000,000 distinct CDR3 sequences, around 45% of which are singletons, and 15% to 20% rests with the top ten. Sequencing was done on a sample of blood. These receptors were obtained from an elderly man in good health. Both conserved end residues are part of each CDR3. Clone size is given for some rows only: seen once, a few or many times, or a class if the clone is expanded.

TRBV9,TRBJ2-5,.,CASSAEWRDQETQYF
TRBV12-3/TRBV12-4,TRBJ1-1,few,CASSFVESEAFF
TRBV5-1,TRBJ2-7,few,CASSSQPSSGRYDEQYF
TRBV20-1,TRBJ1-6,.,CSARGSTNSPLHF
TRBV7-2,TRBJ2-3,.,CASSLEDRAFTDTQYF
TRBV28,TRBJ2-7,.,CASSLSAGGIYEQYF
TRBV7-9,TRBJ2-3,.,CASSPRDRVKDTQYF
TRBV12-3/TRBV12-4,TRBJ2-3,.,CASTLPTSGYTDTQYF
TRBV29-1,TRBJ2-7,few,CSVEDQAGGSYEQYF
TRBV28,TRBJ2-3,many,CASSLKAGGALTGDTQYF